This T cell receptor (beta chain) was profiled in a study of cytomegalovirus exposure and HLA in healthy donors. Study-level points and caveats: Association of around 17,000 TCR beta sequences with HLA alleles was found at 0.05 false discovery rate in a later analysis. The study had only CMV serostatus as immune exposure information. Exclusion as indistinguishable affected some V segments, including TRBV6-2 and TRBV6-3.

Concerning this clone itself: Antigen specificity is unknown.

Germline loops: CDR1 SEHNR, CDR2 FQNEAQ (reference sequence). This CDR3 is built from 15 residues. J lost 5 bases, V lost 1 base, and 1 base had no gene match. The PCR had 60 Vbeta and 13 Jbeta primers. Clones were read by immunoSEQ multiplex PCR, and TCRdb kept only the in-frame ones, dropping some. The table shows about 210,000 clones, with over 65% occurring only once. The chain couples TRBV7-9 to TRBJ1-4; 10 nucleotides agree with TRBD1. The TCR was taken from a man aged 35-49 years in good health and CMV-seropositive. The sequencing input was PBMCs. CDR3 loop: CASSLGGQGNEKLFF. The CDR3 region has the DNA TGTGCCAGCAGCTTAGGGGGACAGGGGAATGAAAAACTGTTTTTT.